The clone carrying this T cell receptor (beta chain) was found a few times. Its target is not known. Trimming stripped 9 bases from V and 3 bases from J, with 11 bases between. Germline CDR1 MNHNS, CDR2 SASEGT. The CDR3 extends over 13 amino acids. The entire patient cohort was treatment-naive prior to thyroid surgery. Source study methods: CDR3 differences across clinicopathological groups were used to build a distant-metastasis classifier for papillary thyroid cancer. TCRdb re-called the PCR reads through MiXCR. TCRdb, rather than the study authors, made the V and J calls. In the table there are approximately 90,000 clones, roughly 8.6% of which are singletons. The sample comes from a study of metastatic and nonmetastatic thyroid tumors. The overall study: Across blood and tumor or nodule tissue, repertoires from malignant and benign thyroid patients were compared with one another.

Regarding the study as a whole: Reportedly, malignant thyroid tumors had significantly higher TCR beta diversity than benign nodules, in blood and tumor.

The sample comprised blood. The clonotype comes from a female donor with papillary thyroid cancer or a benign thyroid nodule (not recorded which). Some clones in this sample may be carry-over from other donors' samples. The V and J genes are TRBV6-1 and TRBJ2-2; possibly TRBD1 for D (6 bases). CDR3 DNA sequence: TGTGCCAGGGGGGCGGAGGACACCGGGGAGCTGTTTTTT. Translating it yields CARGAEDTGELFF.